Following are 5 T cell receptor beta chains from one sample sequenced in a study of shared clonotypes between healthy human individuals. Sequencing was performed with immunoSEQ multiplex PCR; in TCRdb, only in-frame clones are kept and a portion is missing. The repertoire includes more than 2,000,000 clones, 85% to 95% of them detected once, and 0.39% sits in the top ten. The sample was naive CD4+ T cells from PBMCs. As to subset: CD45RA+ positively selected. The receptors were sampled from a man between 18 and 29 years old in good health. Some clones in this sample may be carry-over from other donors' samples.

The chain is built from TRBV5-4 and TRBJ2-3; no definite D call. The V gene lost 0 bases and the J gene lost 2 bases, with 10 bases spanning the gap. From germline, CDR1 is SGHNT and CDR2 YYREEE (reference sequence). The CDR3 covers 15 residues. For the CDR3, the DNA is TGTGCCAGCAGCTTGGGGGGTACCAACACAGATACGCAGTATTTT. This gives the protein CASSLGGTNTDTQYF.

The chain has TRBV10-3 and TRBJ2-5; D is possibly TRBD1 (6 bases). Germline lookup yields CDR1 ENHRY and CDR2 SYGVKD. Trimming pared 10 bases from V and 4 bases from J, leaving 22 bases between. CDR3 size: 15 residues. The chain's CDR3 is CATSAGEPSRETQYF. CDR3 DNA sequence: TGTGCCACCAGCGCAGGGGAGCCTTCACGAGAGACCCAGTACTTC.

Concerning this clone: Other DNA sequences in the sample encode the same CDR3. The chain recombines TRBV29-1 with TRBJ2-7; 14 bases agree with TRBD2. The germline V gene encodes CDR1 SQVTM and CDR2 ANQGSEA. V lost 4 bases to trimming and J lost 3 bases; unmatched junction nucleotides: 2. CDR3 length: 14 residues. The CDR3 region has the DNA TGCAGCGTTGCCGGGACTAGCGGGAGCTACGAGCAGTACTTC. This encodes CSVAGTSGSYEQYF.

The rearrangement joins TRBV7-2 to TRBJ2-1; 11 bases map to TRBD2. After removal of 5 bases from V and 2 bases from J, the junction contained 8 bases not matched to a gene. This CDR3 is built from 17 residues. CDR1 and CDR2 from the germline V gene are SGHTA and FQGNSA. CDR3 sequence: CASSTFGLAGAYNEQFF. In DNA, the CDR3 is TGTGCCAGCAGCACATTCGGACTAGCGGGTGCCTACAATGAGCAGTTCTTC.

This sequence joins TRBV4-3 and TRBJ2-7, with D unresolved. V lost 0 bases and J 1 base, leaving 10 bases between the germline ends. From germline, CDR1 is LGHNA and CDR2 YSLEER. The CDR3 spans 15 residues. CDR3 residues: CASSQDYSTSYEQYF. The CDR3 bases are TGCGCCAGCAGCCAAGATTACAGTACTTCCTACGAGCAGTACTTC.